This entry is about one T cell receptor beta chain. This sample is drawn from a study of blood T cell repertoires in COVID-19. Turning to the study itself: Sources were T cells, B-cell-depleted T cells, or PBMCs; the material itself was cDNA or gDNA.

The germline V gene has CDR1 MNHEY and CDR2 SVGAGI. CDR3 length equals 16 residues. V lost 0 bases to trimming and J lost 0 bases, with 9 bases between them. Profiling relied on immunoSEQ multiplex PCR, and the TCRdb table lists in-frame clones only, not all of them. The data show roughly 120,000 clones, roughly 91% seen once. The genes are TRBV6-5 and TRBJ1-3; D is ambiguous. This clonotype was obtained from a woman aged 45-65 years with acute or convalescent COVID-19. Sequencing was done on a sample of peripheral blood. Here the CDR3 DNA reads TGTGCCAGCAGTTACTCTTACAGTAGCTCTGGAAACACCATATATTTT. Amino acid sequence: CASSYSYSSSGNTIYF.